This entry lists 17 T cell receptor beta chains sequenced from one sample in a study of T-cell reconstitution after alpha-beta-depleted transplantation in children. Molecular barcoding with unique molecular identifiers was used for the TCRbeta library. One entry per CDR3 protein, called by TCRdb with MiXCR from the PCR reads. The table shows around 200,000 distinct CDR3 sequences, with roughly a tenth occurring only once. The sample consisted of PBMCs, taken before TCRalphabeta/CD19-depleted stem cell transplant. These receptor sequences come from a child less than two years old with acute myeloid leukemia, due to receive a stem cell transplant.

This clonotype has a count of ten or more. V usage is TRBV7-2 and J usage is TRBJ1-4; perhaps TRBD1 as D (5 bases). This CDR3 contains 15 residues. Germline V lookup: CDR1 SGHTA, CDR2 FQGNSA. The V and J ends lost 5 bases and 3 bases respectively, with 13 bases between them. The CDR3 DNA follows: TGTGCCAGCAGCCTCCCGCAGGGTTCTAATGAAAAACTGTTTTTT. Its translation: CASSLPQGSNEKLFF.

This clonotype was observed many times. The chain combines TRBV7-9 with TRBJ1-4; D remains unclear. This CDR3 has 15 amino acids. CDR1 and CDR2 from the germline V gene are SEHNR and FQNEAQ (reference sequence). Trimming took off 1 base at V and 5 bases at J, with 11 bases between the two ends. The CDR3 bases are TGTGCCAGCAGCTTAGGCGGGATCGGCAATGAAAAACTGTTTTTT. It encodes CASSLGGIGNEKLFF.

Concerning this clonotype itself: A read error may explain this, as a much larger clone is one base away. This chain uses TRBV20-1 with TRBJ2-7, with TRBD2 matching over 8 bases. CDR3 length: 15 residues. V lost 6 bases to trimming and J lost 6 bases; unmatched junction nucleotides: 16. The V gene's germline CDR1 is DFQATT and CDR2 SNEGSKA (reference sequence). The CDR3 region is CSAITGSGMGCEQYF. CDR3 nucleotide sequence: TGCAGTGCAATTACGGGTAGCGGGATGGGCTGCGAGCAGTACTTC.

V is TRBV12-3 or TRBV12-4 and J is TRBJ2-7; D gene unclear. This CDR3 contains 12 residues. V dropped 5 bases and J dropped 6 bases, with 11 bases sitting between them. CDR3 sequence: CASSPGFGEQYF. The CDR3 DNA is TGTGCCAGCAGTCCCGGATTTGGCGAGCAGTACTTC.

This clonotype was observed many times. The chain combines TRBV5-1 with TRBJ2-7; a possible D gene is TRBD1 (6 bases). With 4 bases removed from V and 5 bases from J, the gap between germline ends came to 19 bases. In germline, CDR1 is SGHRS, CDR2 YFSETQ. The CDR3 has 15 amino acids. This CDR3 reads CASSPGESKFNEQYF. CDR3 sequence (DNA): TGCGCCAGCAGCCCAGGGGAGTCGAAGTTTAACGAGCAGTACTTC.

This clonotype came up a few times. In nucleotides, the CDR3 is TGTGCCAGCAGCTTCGGGATTACTGAAGCTTTCTTT. Encoded protein: CASSFGITEAFF. The chain joins TRBV7-2 to TRBJ1-1; D remains ambiguous. The germline V and J ends were trimmed by 3 bases and 5 bases, with 7 bases remaining between them. Germline CDR1 SGHTA, CDR2 FQGNSA. The CDR3 contains 12 residues.

About this clonotype itself: The junction departs from the called germline gene at one end, perhaps through a read error. V is TRBV5-1 and J is TRBJ2-1; 10 nucleotides align to TRBD2. Germline V gives CDR1 SGHRS, CDR2 YFSETQ. The CDR3 length is 16 residues. The CDR3 nucleotides read TGCGCCTGCAGATTCGACCAGCGGGGGGGTTACAACGAGCAGTTCTTC. Its protein is CACRFDQRGGYNEQFF.

CDR3 in DNA: TGTGCCAGCAGTTTGTCGGGACCTCCCTACGAGCAGTACTTC. Protein sequence: CASSLSGPPYEQYF. The chain employs TRBV12-3 or TRBV12-4 and TRBJ2-7, with D perhaps assigned TRBD1 or TRBD2 (5 bases each). The ends were cut back, 3 bases at V and 2 bases at J, with 11 bases in the middle. The CDR3 consists of 14 residues.

This clonotype occurred many times. The chain links TRBV15 to TRBJ2-5; 10 bases agree with TRBD1. This CDR3 is 15 amino acids long. CDR1 is LNHNV and CDR2 is YYDKDF in the germline V gene (reference sequence). Trimming removed 4 bases from V and 4 bases from J; junction bases left unmatched: 6. The CDR3 DNA sequence: TGTGCCACCAGCACCGTGACAGGGGGCGCAGAGACCCAGTACTTC. It yields the protein CATSTVTGGAETQYF.

This clonotype appeared many times. J is TRBJ2-7 and V is TRBV30; maybe TRBD1 (6 bases). Germline V gives CDR1 GTSNPN, CDR2 SVGIG (reference sequence). Trimming took off 5 bases at V and 2 bases at J, with 16 bases between the two ends. The CDR3 is made up of 14 amino acids. The chain's CDR3 is CAWANTGQAYEQYF. Here the CDR3 DNA reads TGTGCCTGGGCGAACACGGGACAAGCCTACGAGCAGTACTTC.

This clonotype was seen ten or more times. This chain connects TRBV19 to TRBJ1-1, with D possibly matching TRBD1 (5 bases). Per germline, CDR1 LNHDA and CDR2 SQIVND (reference sequence). There are 13 residues in the CDR3. V lost 7 bases and J lost 0, with 9 bases in between. Written as DNA, the CDR3 is TGTGCCAGTACGGGGGTGCTGAACACTGAAGCTTTCTTT. It codes for CASTGVLNTEAFF.

This clonotype was detected only a few times. The gene calls are TRBV6-5 and TRBJ1-5; no firm D call. With 2 bases removed from V and 4 bases from J, the gap between germline ends came to 9 bases. Germline values: CDR1 MNHEY, CDR2 SVGAGI. This CDR3 has 14 residues. CDR3 loop: CASSYIGWNQPQHF. The DNA for the CDR3 is TGTGCCAGCAGTTACATAGGGTGGAATCAGCCCCAGCATTTT.

In its sample, this clonotype was seen many times. The V and J genes are TRBV12-3 or TRBV12-4 and TRBJ2-7; D is undetermined. The CDR3 totals 13 residues. V was clipped by 7 bases and J by 4 bases, with 14 bases between them. In DNA, the CDR3 is TGTGCCAGCATTTCGGACGGGTCGTACGAGCAGTACTTC. This translates into CASISDGSYEQYF.

In its sample, this clonotype was seen many times. The V gene is TRBV5-1, the J gene TRBJ2-3; TRBD1 aligns across 7 bases. The germline V gene has CDR1 SGHRS and CDR2 YFSETQ. This CDR3 has 16 residues. V lost 1 base to trimming and J lost 1 base; unmatched junction nucleotides: 6. The CDR3 nucleotides read TGCGCCAGCAGCTTGACTGGGGACAGCCGCACAGATACGCAGTATTTT. Translation gives CASSLTGDSRTDTQYF.

This clonotype has at least ten counts. The rearrangement joins TRBV6-5 to TRBJ1-5; TRBD1 is a possible D gene (5 bases). The ends were cut back, 6 bases at V and 3 bases at J, with 18 bases in the middle. Per the germline V gene, CDR1 is MNHEY and CDR2 is SVGAGI. The CDR3 is made up of 16 amino acids. The CDR3, as DNA: TGTGCCAGCAGATATCGCCGGGACGGGGACAATCAGCCCCAGCATTTT. This codes for CASRYRRDGDNQPQHF.

This clonotype was recorded many times. The chain is built from TRBV18 and TRBJ2-2; D may be TRBD1 (5 bases). Germline V gene sequence: CDR1 KGHSH, CDR2 LQKENI. The V and J ends lost 5 bases and 0 bases respectively, with 10 bases between them. The CDR3 spans 15 residues. The CDR3 region is CASSSRVANTGELFF. The CDR3 nucleotides read TGTGCCAGCTCATCCAGGGTAGCGAACACCGGGGAGCTGTTTTTT.

This clonotype came up many times. V gene TRBV12-3 or TRBV12-4 combines with J gene TRBJ2-3; 10 positions agree with TRBD1. Unmatched junction bases numbered 3, after V lost 6 bases and J lost 6 bases. The CDR3 length is 13 residues. The CDR3 sequence is CASRTGGGDTQYF. CDR3 DNA sequence: TGTGCCAGCAGGACAGGGGGCGGGGATACGCAGTATTTT.